Each of the 25 T cell receptor beta chains below was sequenced from the same sample in a study of blood T cells in healthy people across ages. Primers used in a second PCR of about 6 to 11 cycles were a sample-barcoded 5' primer and a J-beta primer mix. Using its own MiXCR run on the 5' RACE reads, TCRdb lists one record per CDR3 protein. Here the sample spans hundreds of thousands of distinct CDR3 sequences, roughly 64% being singletons. The sample was blood. The origin of the receptors is a man between 25 and 39 years old in good health.

The chain is built from TRBV2 and TRBJ2-4; TRBD1 aligns across 8 bases. Germline trimming cut 5 bases from V and 3 bases from J; bases unmatched to any gene: 6. The CDR3 length is 15 residues. Germline V gives CDR1 SNHLY, CDR2 FYNNEI. The CDR3 bases are TGTGCCAGCAGTCCGACAGGGGTAGGCAAAAACATTCAGTACTTC. Translating it yields CASSPTGVGKNIQYF.

The chain uses TRBV5-1 and TRBJ1-6; D possibly corresponds to TRBD1 (6 bases). This CDR3 is built from 15 residues. Germline values: CDR1 SGHRS, CDR2 YFSETQ. The germline V and J ends were trimmed by 4 bases and 4 bases, with 12 bases remaining between them. This chain's CDR3 is CASSPTGQYNSPLHF. CDR3 DNA: TGCGCCAGCAGCCCTACCGGACAGTATAATTCACCCCTCCACTTT.

The chain joins TRBV3-1 to TRBJ1-4, with D possibly matching TRBD1 (5 bases). Looked up from germline, CDR1 is LGHDT and CDR2 is YNNKEL (reference sequence). Between the trimmed V and J ends, which lost 4 bases and 7 bases, there was a span of 13 bases. This CDR3 contains 14 residues. CDR3 residues: CASSLQGDGEKLFF. The CDR3 DNA reads TGTGCCAGCAGCCTCCAGGGAGACGGTGAAAAACTGTTTTTT.

The chain is built from TRBV3-1 and TRBJ2-7; 7 positions agree with TRBD1. J gave up 3 bases and V 4 bases, and 6 bases lay outside the gene matches. There are 14 residues in the CDR3. Germline V gene lookup returns CDR1 LGHDT and CDR2 YNNKEL (reference sequence). The CDR3 reads CASSPPGQIYEQYF. For the CDR3, the DNA is TGTGCCAGCAGCCCCCCGGGACAGATCTACGAGCAGTACTTC.

The V gene is TRBV20-1, the J gene TRBJ1-2; 7 positions match TRBD1. There are 13 residues in the CDR3. Per germline, CDR1 DFQATT and CDR2 SNEGSKA (reference sequence). V lost 6 bases to trimming and J lost 5 bases; unmatched junction nucleotides: 9. The CDR3 DNA follows: TGCAGTGCGAGACGGACAGGCCCTTATGGCTACACCTTC. The encoded protein is CSARRTGPYGYTF.

V is TRBV24-1 and J is TRBJ1-5, with D hard to call. The CDR3 sequence is 15 residues long. From germline, CDR1 is KGHDR and CDR2 SFDVKD. With 2 bases removed from V and 2 bases from J, the gap between germline ends came to 9 bases. The CDR3 loop reads CATSDWSGGNQPQHF. CDR3 in DNA: TGTGCCACCAGTGATTGGAGCGGGGGCAATCAGCCCCAGCATTTT.

The J gene is TRBJ1-1, the V gene TRBV7-9; possibly TRBD1 for D (6 bases). CDR3 size: 15 residues. V lost 1 base, J lost 5 bases, and 14 bases lay in between. The germline V gene encodes CDR1 SEHNR and CDR2 FQNEAQ (reference sequence). CDR3 in DNA: TGTGCCAGCAGCTTAGAGGGGACATTCCCAACTGAAGCTTTCTTT. It codes for CASSLEGTFPTEAFF.

This clonotype was observed a few times. The V gene is TRBV20-1, the J gene TRBJ2-5; D call uncertain. Trimming removed 8 bases at V and 1 base at J, with 8 bases between. Looked up from germline, CDR1 is DFQATT and CDR2 is SNEGSKA (reference sequence). This CDR3 is built from 11 residues. CDR3: CSWTSQETQYF. In DNA form, the CDR3 reads TGCAGTTGGACGTCCCAAGAGACCCAGTACTTC.

The chain links TRBV29-1 to TRBJ1-4; D might be TRBD1 (6 bases). Germline V CDR1 and CDR2: SQVTM, ANQGSEA. This CDR3 is built from 14 residues. V was cut by 7 bases and J by 6 bases, with 18 bases left in between. CDR3 sequence (DNA): TGCAGCGCTGACACAGGGACGAGGGATGAAAAACTGTTTTTT. Protein: CSADTGTRDEKLFF.

The chain joins TRBV4-3 to TRBJ1-5; 10 bases agree with TRBD1. Losses at the gene ends were 0 bases for V and 0 bases for J; bases not matched to a gene: 11. CDR3 size: 20 residues. Germline values: CDR1 LGHNA, CDR2 YSLEER. This CDR3 is CASSQDFGQGVLYSNQPQHF. The CDR3 bases are TGCGCCAGCAGCCAAGATTTCGGACAGGGGGTATTATATAGCAATCAGCCCCAGCATTTT.

This chain links TRBV20-1 with TRBJ1-6; tentative D call: TRBD1 (5 bases). Trimming pared 4 bases from V and 10 bases from J, leaving 14 bases between. This CDR3 region has 13 residues. Germline lookup yields CDR1 DFQATT and CDR2 SNEGSKA (reference sequence). CDR3 DNA: TGCAGTGCTATCGGCAGGGTAGGCTCACCCCTCCACTTT. Translation gives CSAIGRVGSPLHF.

The genes are TRBV20-1 and TRBJ2-3; possibly TRBD1 for D (6 bases). The V gene's germline CDR1 is DFQATT and CDR2 SNEGSKA (reference sequence). Trimming took 3 bases from V and 6 from J, leaving 13 bases between them. This CDR3 comprises 13 residues. The CDR3 coding sequence is TGCAGTGCTAGCCTTACAGGGTCGGATACGCAGTATTTT. Translated, it gives CSASLTGSDTQYF.

The chain uses TRBV7-9 and TRBJ2-3; no definite D call. Germline V CDR1 and CDR2: SEHNR, FQNEAQ (reference sequence). Trimming left V 1 base short and J 1 base short, with 6 bases between. The CDR3 consists of 14 residues. Here the CDR3 DNA reads TGTGCCAGCAGCTTAGAGGACGGCACAGATACGCAGTATTTT. Translated: CASSLEDGTDTQYF.

There are a few counts of this clonotype. This chain links TRBV6-5 with TRBJ2-7; the D gene is possibly TRBD2 (5 bases). Per the germline V gene, CDR1 is MNHEY and CDR2 is SVGAGI. Trimming stripped 2 bases from V and 2 bases from J, with 10 bases between. CDR3 length equals 14 residues. The CDR3 DNA reads TGTGCCAGCAGTTACCTGACGGGAACCTACGAGCAGTACTTC. Amino acids: CASSYLTGTYEQYF.

The chain links TRBV5-1 to TRBJ2-1; 9 bases map to TRBD2. With V trimmed by 7 bases and J by 2 bases, 4 bases remained unmatched. The V gene's germline CDR1 is SGHRS and CDR2 YFSETQ. CDR3 length equals 14 residues. In DNA, the CDR3 is TGCGCCAGCCAGGCTAGCGGGACCTACAATGAGCAGTTCTTC. Residues: CASQASGTYNEQFF.

J is TRBJ1-1 and V is TRBV20-1; D uncertain. The V gene's germline CDR1 is DFQATT and CDR2 SNEGSKA (reference sequence). V was clipped by 5 bases and J by 4 bases, with 11 bases between them. The length of the CDR3 is 12 residues. The chain's CDR3 is CSAPPKGTEAFF. The CDR3 coding sequence is TGCAGTGCTCCGCCCAAGGGCACTGAAGCTTTCTTT.

The CDR3 sequence is CASSEASGGNEQFF. CDR3 DNA: TGTGCCAGCAGTGAAGCAAGCGGGGGGAATGAGCAGTTCTTC. The gene calls are TRBV2 and TRBJ2-1; 9 nucleotides agree with TRBD2. This CDR3 comprises 14 residues. V shed 0 bases and J 7 bases; nucleotides not matched to a gene: 1. Germline V CDR1 and CDR2: SNHLY, FYNNEI.

This clonotype has a handful of counts. The chain is built from TRBV3-1 and TRBJ2-5; D may be TRBD2 (6 bases). V gave up 1 base and J gave up 13 bases, with 16 bases separating them. Germline CDR1 reads LGHDT; CDR2 reads YNNKEL (reference sequence). The CDR3 length is 13 residues. CDR3 bases: TGTGCCAGCAGCCAAGCTACGGACGGACTACGGTACTTC. It yields the protein CASSQATDGLRYF.

This clonotype has more than one count but fewer than ten. CDR3 loop: CASSFQGSYNSPLHF. DNA of the CDR3: TGTGCCAGCAGCTTCCAGGGCTCCTATAATTCACCCCTCCACTTT. The rearrangement links TRBV5-6 to TRBJ1-6, with a possible D match to TRBD1 (5 bases). The length of the CDR3 is 15 residues. The ends were cut back, 2 bases at V and 0 bases at J, with 6 bases in the middle. The germline gives CDR1 SGHDT, CDR2 YYEEEE.

V usage is TRBV10-3 and J usage is TRBJ2-1, with 13 bases fitting TRBD2. The CDR3 has 13 amino acids. The V segment lost 10 bases and the J segment 5 bases; nucleotides outside the gene matches: 2. Germline-derived CDR1 and CDR2 are ENHRY and SYGVKD. Here the CDR3 reads CATGTSGNNEQFF. Here the CDR3 DNA reads TGTGCCACTGGGACTAGCGGGAACAATGAGCAGTTCTTC.

This clonotype has a handful of counts. The chain is built from TRBV7-2 and TRBJ2-3; 7 bases align to TRBD2. Germline CDR1 is SGHTA and CDR2 is FQGNSA. Trimming at V came to 5 bases and at J to 5 bases, leaving 10 bases not matched to a gene. The CDR3 totals 15 residues. In DNA form, the CDR3 reads TGTGCCAGCAGCCCCCTCGGCGGGGAGGGAGATACGCAGTATTTT. Its translation: CASSPLGGEGDTQYF.

The J gene is TRBJ2-5, the V gene TRBV20-1; a possible D gene is TRBD1 (6 bases). The CDR3 contains 13 residues. Trimming pared 5 bases from V and 11 bases from J, leaving 21 bases between. Germline CDR1 is DFQATT and CDR2 is SNEGSKA (reference sequence). In DNA, the CDR3 is TGCAGTGCTCGACGGGACACCTCAAATGAGCAGTACTTC. Translated: CSARRDTSNEQYF.

CDR3 DNA sequence: TGTGCCAGCAGCCTCAAATGGGACACTGAAGCTTTCTTT. Translating it yields CASSLKWDTEAFF. V and J are TRBV4-2 and TRBJ1-1, with no clear D. V was cut by 4 bases and J by 3 bases, with 9 bases left in between. CDR1 and CDR2 from the germline V gene are LGHNA and YNFKEQ. There are 13 residues in the CDR3.

The rearrangement uses TRBV12-3 or TRBV12-4 and TRBJ2-5; 10 bases map to TRBD1. V gave up 3 bases and J gave up 11 bases; unmatched junction bases: 15. CDR3 length: 16 amino acids. The DNA for the CDR3 is TGTGCCAGCAGTTTCCAGTTGTGGGACAGGGGCAATGAGCAGTACTTC. Its translation: CASSFQLWDRGNEQYF.

This sequence joins TRBV28 and TRBJ2-1; D is undetermined. This CDR3 region has 11 residues. Trimming took off 4 bases at V and 12 bases at J, with 10 bases between the two ends. Per germline, CDR1 MDHEN and CDR2 SYDVKM. The CDR3 DNA follows: TGTGCCAGCAGTTCGCCCGGCGGGCAGTTCTTC. It is translated as CASSSPGGQFF.